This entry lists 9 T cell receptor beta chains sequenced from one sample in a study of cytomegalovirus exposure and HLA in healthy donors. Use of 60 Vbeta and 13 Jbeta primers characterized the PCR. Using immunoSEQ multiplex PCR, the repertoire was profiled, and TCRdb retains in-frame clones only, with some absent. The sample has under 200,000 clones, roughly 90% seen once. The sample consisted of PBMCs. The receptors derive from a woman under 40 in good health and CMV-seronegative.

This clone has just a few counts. CDR3 DNA: TGCAGCGTTGGGCGCGCGGCCAACAATGAGCAGTTCTTC. It encodes CSVGRAANNEQFF. The chain links TRBV29-1 to TRBJ2-1, with no clear D. The germline V gene has CDR1 SQVTM and CDR2 ANQGSEA. V lost 4 bases and J 5 bases, leaving 12 bases between the germline ends. The CDR3 loop spans 13 amino acids.

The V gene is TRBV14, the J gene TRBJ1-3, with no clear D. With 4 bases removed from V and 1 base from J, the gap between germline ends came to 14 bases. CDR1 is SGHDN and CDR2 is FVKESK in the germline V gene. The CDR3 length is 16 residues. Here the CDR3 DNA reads TGTGCCAGCAGCCCAACTCTCGGAGGATCTGGAAACACCATATATTTT. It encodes CASSPTLGGSGNTIYF.

CDR3: CASSSDRVVSQPQHF. The CDR3 DNA is TGTGCCAGCAGTTCGGACAGGGTAGTAAGTCAGCCCCAGCATTTT. The rearrangement uses TRBV28 and TRBJ1-5; 8 nucleotides match TRBD1. CDR3 size: 15 residues. V lost 4 bases to trimming and J lost 6 bases; unmatched junction nucleotides: 8. CDR1 is MDHEN, CDR2 SYDVKM, per germline.

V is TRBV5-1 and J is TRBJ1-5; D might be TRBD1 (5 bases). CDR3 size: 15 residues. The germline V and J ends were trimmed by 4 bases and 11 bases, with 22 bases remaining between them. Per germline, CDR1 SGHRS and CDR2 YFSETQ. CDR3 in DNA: TGCGCCAGCAGCCCGCGGGGCCCCCCGATTAGCGCCCAGCATTTT. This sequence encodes CASSPRGPPISAQHF.

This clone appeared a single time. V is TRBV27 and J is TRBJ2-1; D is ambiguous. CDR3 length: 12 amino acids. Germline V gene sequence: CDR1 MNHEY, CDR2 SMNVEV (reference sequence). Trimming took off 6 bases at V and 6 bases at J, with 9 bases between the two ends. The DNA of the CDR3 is TGTGCCAGCAGCACCCCGAGCAATGAGCAGTTCTTC. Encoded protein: CASSTPSNEQFF.

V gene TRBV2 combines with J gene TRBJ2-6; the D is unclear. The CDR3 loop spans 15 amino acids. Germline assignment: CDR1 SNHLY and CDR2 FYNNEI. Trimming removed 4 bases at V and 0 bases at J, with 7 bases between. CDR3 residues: CASSVTSSGANVLTF. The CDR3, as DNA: TGTGCCAGCAGTGTTACCAGCTCTGGGGCCAACGTCCTGACTTTC.

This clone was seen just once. The CDR3 reads CASSLSVRDTQYF. The CDR3 nucleotides read TGTGCCAGCAGCTTAAGTGTTCGAGATACGCAGTATTTT. The gene calls are TRBV7-3 and TRBJ2-3; D remains ambiguous. The CDR3 extends over 13 amino acids. The germline gives CDR1 SGHTA, CDR2 FQGTGA. Trimming took 1 base from V and 5 from J, leaving 7 bases between them.

CDR3 DNA sequence: TGTGCCACCAGCAGAGATTTGAGGGGGGGTTTCACAGATACGCAGTATTTT. It specifies CATSRDLRGGFTDTQYF. The chain joins TRBV15 to TRBJ2-3, with D perhaps TRBD2 (7 bases). The CDR3 has 17 amino acids. Trimming stripped 0 bases from V and 2 bases from J, with 15 bases between. CDR1 is LNHNV, CDR2 YYDKDF, per germline (reference sequence). Based on the CDR3 plus reference TRBV15 and TRBJ2-3, the full variable domain is DAMVIQNPRYQVTQFGKPVTLSCSQTLNHNVMYWYQQKSSQAPKLLFHYYDKDFNNEADTPDNFQSRRPNTSFCFLDIRSPGLGDTAMYLCATSRDLRGGFTDTQYFGPGTRLTVL.

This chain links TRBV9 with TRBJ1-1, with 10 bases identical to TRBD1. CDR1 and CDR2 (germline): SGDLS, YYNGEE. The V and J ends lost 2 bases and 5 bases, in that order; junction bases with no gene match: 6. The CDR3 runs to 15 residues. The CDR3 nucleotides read TGTGCCAGCAGCGTTTCGACAGGGGGCCAGACTGAAGCTTTCTTT. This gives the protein CASSVSTGGQTEAFF.